These 26 T cell receptor beta chains were all obtained from the same sample, sequenced in a study of blood T cell repertoires in COVID-19. Measured with immunoSEQ multiplex PCR; TCRdb has only the in-frame clones, and not every one. Found here are roughly 700,000 clones, about nine tenths of them singletons; the top ten hold roughly 0.25%. Sequencing was carried out using peripheral blood. These receptors originate from a young woman with acute or convalescent COVID-19.

The chain has TRBV19 and TRBJ1-1; 8 bases align to TRBD1. With V trimmed by 10 bases and J by 4 bases, 8 bases remained unmatched. Germline V gives CDR1 LNHDA, CDR2 SQIVND (reference sequence). The CDR3 has 13 residues. The CDR3 DNA reads TGTGCCACCAAGCAGGGGGCTACCACTGAAGCTTTCTTT. This encodes CATKQGATTEAFF.

This sequence joins TRBV4-3 and TRBJ1-2; D is unclear. Germline values: CDR1 LGHNA, CDR2 YSLEER. Trimming removed 4 bases from V and 0 bases from J, with 12 bases in between. This CDR3 is built from 15 residues. For the CDR3, the DNA is TGCGCCAGCAGCCCTGTGAGTTCTACTAACTATGGCTACACCTTC. Translating it yields CASSPVSSTNYGYTF.

This chain joins TRBV9 and TRBJ2-7, with 10 bases matching TRBD1. The CDR3 has 17 amino acids. Trimming cost V 0 bases and J 4 bases; bases outside gene matches: 10. Germline CDR1 reads SGDLS; CDR2 reads YYNGEE. The CDR3 nucleotides read TGTGCCAGCAGCGTAGGTTCCACCGGGACAGGGGAGTACGAGCAGTACTTC. Its protein is CASSVGSTGTGEYEQYF.

The chain joins TRBV3-1 (or the pseudogene TRBV3-2) to TRBJ1-1, with D uncertain. CDR3 length equals 15 residues. The germline CDR1 and CDR2 sequences are LGHDT and YNNKEL (reference sequence). V lost 1 base and J lost 7, with 16 bases in between. DNA for the CDR3: TGTGCCAGCAGCCAAGTCAAGGTTACGGGTGGTGAAGCTTTCTTT. Translation gives CASSQVKVTGGEAFF.

This clone has only one observation. The chain employs TRBV29-1 and TRBJ2-3; 12 bases are shared with TRBD2. In germline, CDR1 is SQVTM, CDR2 ANQGSEA. V was pared by 2 bases and J by 1 base, with 10 bases of the junction left unmatched. The CDR3 loop spans 18 amino acids. The CDR3 nucleotides read TGCAGCGTTGAACCTAGCGGGGGGGCATTGCGTGGCACAGATACGCAGTATTTT. Translation: CSVEPSGGALRGTDTQYF.

The CDR3 DNA reads TGTGCCAGCAGCTTACCTGGACAGGGTGACACTGAAGCTTTCTTT. This gives the protein CASSLPGQGDTEAFF. The J gene is TRBJ1-1, the V gene TRBV7-8, with 8 bases matching TRBD1. CDR1 is SGHVS and CDR2 is FQNEAQ in the germline V gene. CDR3 length equals 15 residues. J gave up 3 bases and V 2 bases, and 5 bases lay outside the gene matches.

This CDR3 is CASSLPQGGEKLFF. The CDR3 nucleotides are TGTGCCAGCAGCTTACCACAGGGTGGGGAAAAACTGTTTTTT. J is TRBJ1-4 and V is TRBV7-2; D perhaps matches TRBD1 (6 bases). Germline V gene lookup returns CDR1 SGHTA and CDR2 FQGNSA. Trimming cost V 2 bases and J 8 bases, with 12 bases left between them. The CDR3 is 14 residues long.

The rearrangement links TRBV28 to TRBJ1-5, with no clear D. CDR3 length: 15 residues. V lost 3 bases and J 4 bases, leaving 13 bases between the germline ends. Germline V gives CDR1 MDHEN, CDR2 SYDVKM. CDR3 loop: CASSLERRRNQPQHF. The CDR3 region has the DNA TGTGCCAGCAGTTTGGAGCGGCGGCGGAATCAGCCCCAGCATTTT.

The chain couples TRBV19 to TRBJ1-2; D is unclear. V lost 2 bases, J lost 8 bases, and 12 bases lay in between. Looked up from germline, CDR1 is LNHDA and CDR2 is SQIVND (reference sequence). There are 13 residues in the CDR3. CDR3 sequence (DNA): TGTGCCAGTAGTATATTGGTGTTGAGAGGCTACACCTTC. It encodes CASSILVLRGYTF.

The CDR3 coding sequence is TGTGCCTCGGACGGGGATATTGAGACCCAGTACTTC. Its translation is CASDGDIETQYF. J is TRBJ2-5 and V is TRBV30, with a tentative D call TRBD2 (5 bases). The length of the CDR3 is 12 residues. With 7 bases removed from V and 5 bases from J, the gap between germline ends came to 14 bases. Germline V gene sequence: CDR1 GTSNPN, CDR2 SVGIG (reference sequence).

This chain links TRBV24-1 with TRBJ1-5; unclear D gene. Per germline, CDR1 KGHDR and CDR2 SFDVKD. This CDR3 comprises 13 residues. The V and J ends lost 5 bases and 6 bases respectively, with 10 bases between them. DNA for the CDR3: TGTGCCACCAGTGTTGAGGGTCGTCAGCCCCAGCATTTT. Its translation: CATSVEGRQPQHF.

The CDR3 protein is CASSADAGRNTIYF. The CDR3 DNA follows: TGTGCCAGCAGCGCCGACGCGGGGAGGAACACCATATATTTT. The gene calls are TRBV3-1 (or the pseudogene TRBV3-2) and TRBJ1-3; D remains ambiguous. There are 14 residues in the CDR3. Trimming pared 5 bases from V and 7 bases from J, leaving 15 bases between. CDR1 is LGHDT, CDR2 YNNKEL, per germline (reference sequence).

This chain uses TRBV19 with TRBJ1-1, with 7 bases fitting TRBD1. Germline V gene sequence: CDR1 LNHDA, CDR2 SQIVND (reference sequence). The length of the CDR3 is 15 residues. J lost 1 base, V lost 2 bases, and 4 bases had no gene match. CDR3 loop: CASSIPPGGNTEAFF. The CDR3 DNA reads as TGTGCCAGTAGTATACCCCCAGGGGGGAACACTGAAGCTTTCTTT.

The chain uses TRBV9 and TRBJ1-6; D may be TRBD1 (5 bases). Per the germline V gene, CDR1 is SGDLS and CDR2 is YYNGEE. Deletions cut 7 bases from V and 5 bases from J, with 10 bases between. This CDR3 contains 13 residues. The CDR3: CASSGGNNSPLHF. CDR3 DNA sequence: TGTGCCAGCTCCGGGGGGAATAATTCACCCCTCCACTTT.

CDR3 loop: CASSTQYSGRAGELFF. The CDR3, as DNA: TGTGCCAGCAGCACCCAGTACAGCGGGCGCGCCGGGGAGCTGTTTTTT. The chain couples TRBV7-3 to TRBJ2-2; D may be TRBD2 (6 bases). Germline V gene data show CDR1 as SGHTA and CDR2 as FQGTGA. V was cut by 5 bases and J by 6 bases, with 19 bases left in between. The CDR3 spans 16 residues.

V and J are TRBV27 and TRBJ1-6; 7 bases are a match to TRBD1. This CDR3 is built from 14 residues. In germline, CDR1 is MNHEY, CDR2 SMNVEV (reference sequence). The ends lost 7 bases at V and 8 bases at J; junction bases unmatched: 8. CDR3 amino acids: CASTATGPYSPLHF. CDR3 DNA: TGTGCCAGCACCGCGACAGGGCCCTATTCACCCCTCCACTTT.

The chain has TRBV18 and TRBJ1-4; D is ambiguous. The germline CDR1 and CDR2 sequences are KGHSH and LQKENI. Trimming left V 2 bases short and J 4 bases short, with 8 bases between. This CDR3 region has 14 residues. CDR3 loop: CASSPGAYNEKLFF. The CDR3, as DNA: TGTGCCAGCTCACCAGGAGCATATAATGAAAAACTGTTTTTT.

This clone was found once. The rearrangement uses TRBV11-2 and TRBJ2-3, with a weak D call TRBD2 (5 bases). Per the germline V gene, CDR1 is SGHAT and CDR2 is FQNNGV. V shed 3 bases and J shed 4 bases, with 8 bases lying between them. The CDR3 consists of 13 residues. The CDR3 loop is CASSFSGSDTQYF. The CDR3 nucleotides read TGTGCCAGCAGCTTTTCGGGGTCAGATACGCAGTATTTT.

The chain uses TRBV6-5 and TRBJ1-5; TRBD1 matches at 9 bases. Germline trimming cut 5 bases from V and 6 bases from J; bases unmatched to any gene: 8. Looked up from germline, CDR1 is MNHEY and CDR2 is SVGAGI. This CDR3 is built from 15 residues. The DNA for the CDR3 is TGTGCCAGCAGTCTGGACAGGGGAAACGGTCAGCCCCAGCATTTT. This sequence encodes CASSLDRGNGQPQHF.

The chain has TRBV5-1 and TRBJ2-2, with 7 positions matching TRBD1. Trimming at V came to 2 bases and at J to 2 bases, leaving 15 bases not matched to a gene. This CDR3 has 19 residues. Germline values: CDR1 SGHRS, CDR2 YFSETQ. DNA of the CDR3: TGCGCCAGCAGCTTTATCGTACTGGGAGCAGGGGGAAACACCGGGGAGCTGTTTTTT. Amino acids: CASSFIVLGAGGNTGELFF.

The chain is built from TRBV30 and TRBJ2-7; perhaps TRBD2 as D (6 bases). V was pared by 0 bases and J by 5 bases, with 11 bases between. The CDR3 totals 13 residues. Per the germline V gene, CDR1 is GTSNPN and CDR2 is SVGIG (reference sequence). The CDR3 loop reads CAWSVGEADEQYF. CDR3 sequence (DNA): TGTGCCTGGAGTGTAGGGGAGGCCGACGAGCAGTACTTC.

V and J are TRBV25-1 and TRBJ1-5, with a weak D call TRBD1 (5 bases). Trimming took 5 bases from V and 2 from J, leaving 13 bases between them. The germline V gene encodes CDR1 MGHDK and CDR2 SYGVNS. This CDR3 is built from 15 residues. The CDR3 DNA is TGTGCCAGCAGTCAGGGTGGAGTGGGCAATCAGCCCCAGCATTTT. It specifies CASSQGGVGNQPQHF.

The V gene is TRBV7-2, the J gene TRBJ2-7; TRBD1 is a possible D gene (5 bases). Germline V CDR1 and CDR2: SGHTA, FQGNSA. The CDR3 length is 12 residues. V lost 3 bases, J lost 12 bases, and 15 bases lay in between. The CDR3 nucleotides are TGTGCCAGCAGCTTTAGGGGTCTCCAGACGTACTTC. It encodes CASSFRGLQTYF.

The rearrangement uses TRBV9 and TRBJ1-1; D might be TRBD1 (5 bases). CDR3 length: 13 residues. Germline V gene data show CDR1 as SGDLS and CDR2 as YYNGEE. Trimming removed 4 bases from V and 11 bases from J, with 18 bases in between. CDR3 nucleotide sequence: TGTGCCAGCAGCAACCTGAAATCAGGGTTCGCTTTCTTT. Amino acid sequence: CASSNLKSGFAFF.

The CDR3 sequence: CASTAALGTEAFF. CDR3 sequence (DNA): TGTGCCAGCACGGCCGCACTAGGTACTGAAGCTTTCTTT. The V and J genes are TRBV27 and TRBJ1-1; D remains ambiguous. Per the germline V gene, CDR1 is MNHEY and CDR2 is SMNVEV (reference sequence). The CDR3 is 13 residues long. Between the trimmed V and J ends, which lost 7 bases and 5 bases, there was a span of 14 bases.

This chain uses TRBV7-9 with TRBJ1-1; 7 positions match TRBD1. The CDR3 is 14 amino acids. Germline V gene sequence: CDR1 SEHNR, CDR2 FQNEAQ (reference sequence). V dropped 5 bases and J dropped 9; count of bases not matched to a gene: 12. CDR3 region: CASSPAGTAKQAFF. In nucleotides, the CDR3 is TGTGCCAGCAGCCCCGCCGGGACAGCAAAACAAGCTTTCTTT.